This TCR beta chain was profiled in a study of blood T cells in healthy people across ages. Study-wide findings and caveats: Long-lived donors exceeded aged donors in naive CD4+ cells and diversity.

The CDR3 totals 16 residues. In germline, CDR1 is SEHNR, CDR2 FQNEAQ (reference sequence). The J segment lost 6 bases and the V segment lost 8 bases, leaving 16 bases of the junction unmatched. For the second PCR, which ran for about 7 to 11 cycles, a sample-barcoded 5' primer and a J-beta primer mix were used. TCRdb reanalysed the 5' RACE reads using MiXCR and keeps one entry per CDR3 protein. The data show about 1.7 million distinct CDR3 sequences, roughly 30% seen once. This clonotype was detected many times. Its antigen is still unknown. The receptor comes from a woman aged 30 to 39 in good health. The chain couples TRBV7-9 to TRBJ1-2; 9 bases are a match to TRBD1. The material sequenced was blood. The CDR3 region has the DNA TGTGCCAGCTCCAAGGACCGGGACAGGGTTGATGATGGCTACACCTTC. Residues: CASSKDRDRVDDGYTF. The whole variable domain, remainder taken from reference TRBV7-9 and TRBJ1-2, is DTGVSQNPRHKITKRGQNVTFRCDPISEHNRLYWYRQTLGQGPEFLTYFQNEAQLEKSRLLSDRFSAERPKGSFSTLEIQRTEQGDSAMYLCASSKDRDRVDDGYTFGSGTRLTVV.